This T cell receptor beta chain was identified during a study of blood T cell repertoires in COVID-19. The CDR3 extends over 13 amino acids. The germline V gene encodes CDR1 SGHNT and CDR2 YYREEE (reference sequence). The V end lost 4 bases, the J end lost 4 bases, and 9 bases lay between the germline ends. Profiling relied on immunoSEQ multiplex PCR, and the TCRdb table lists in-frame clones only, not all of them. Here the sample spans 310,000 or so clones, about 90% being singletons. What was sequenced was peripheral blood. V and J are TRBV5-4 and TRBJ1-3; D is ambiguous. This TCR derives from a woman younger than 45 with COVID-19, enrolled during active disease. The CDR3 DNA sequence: TGTGCCAGCAGCCCCCAAGCGGGAAACACCATATATTTT. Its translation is CASSPQAGNTIYF. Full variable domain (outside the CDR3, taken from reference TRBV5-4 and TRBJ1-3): ETGVTQSPTHLIKTRGQQVTLRCSSQSGHNTVSWYQQALGQGPQFIFQYYREEENGRGNFPPRFSGLQFPNYSSELNVNALELDDSALYLCASSPQAGNTIYFGEGSWLTVV.